This TCR beta chain is from a study of cytomegalovirus exposure and HLA in healthy donors. Measured with immunoSEQ multiplex PCR; TCRdb has only the in-frame clones, and not every one. Found here are around 63,000 clones, 90% to 96% of them singletons; the top ten hold 1% to 1.5%. Study findings and constraints: The study recorded 164 TCR beta chains that were cytomegalovirus-associated. First-cohort TCR clusters were later found to tend to co-occur in the approximately 120 validation repertoires. Most TCRs appeared rarely, but some public TCRs recurred in many donors.

Trimming removed 0 bases at V and 0 bases at J, with 9 bases between. This CDR3 region has 15 residues. Germline loops: CDR1 SGHRS, CDR2 YFSETQ. Details on this clone: Its matching antigen is unknown.

The receptor comes from a woman aged 18-29 years in good health and CMV-seronegative. The chain recombines TRBV5-1 with TRBJ1-2; D is possibly TRBD1 (5 bases). The specimen was PBMCs. CDR3 in DNA: TGCGCCAGCAGCTTGGGACAGCCAACTAACTATGGCTACACCTTC. Residues: CASSLGQPTNYGYTF.